This T cell receptor beta chain was captured by sequencing in a study of regulatory T cells in long-lasting Graves disease. Findings of the study overall: Thyroid tissue was not sampled; only peripheral blood was.

This clonotype appeared many times. Its antigen is unknown. Time point specified: newly diagnosed GD, antithyroid drugs for less than 3 months. Preparation of the TCR library used RNA extracted from PBMCs. American Thyroid Association guidelines defined how Graves' disease was diagnosed. The CDR3 is made up of 14 amino acids. V was cut by 5 bases and J by 2 bases, with 12 bases left in between. Germline V gives CDR1 MNHEY, CDR2 SMNVEV (reference sequence). Combining iRepertoire HTBI primers with Arm-PCR of CDR3 regions, the authors built TCR beta libraries. MiXCR, run by TCRdb on the multiplex PCR reads, gives a single entry per CDR3 protein. The data show 350,000 to 450,000 distinct CDR3 sequences, 15% seen once. These same data were also listed under a study on T cells in Graves' hyperthyroidism and ophthalmopathy.

The TCR was taken from a young woman with Graves disease. The gene calls are TRBV27 and TRBJ1-2, with D uncertain. The sequenced sample was peripheral blood mononuclear cells (PBMCs), obtained at new diagnosis, from a patient treated with antithyroid drugs. DNA of the CDR3: TGTGCCAGCAGTCCACCCCGGGGAAACTATGGCTACACCTTC. Translating gives CASSPPRGNYGYTF.